This T cell receptor (beta chain) is from a study of regulatory T cells in long-lasting Graves disease. Whole-study results and caveats: Because few samples were included, accuracy may have been lower.

According to the study, TCR beta libraries were built with iRepertoire HTBI primers and CDR3-region Arm-PCR. MiXCR, applied by TCRdb to the multiplex PCR reads, yields one record per CDR3 protein. This table has hundreds of thousands of distinct CDR3 sequences, about 16% appearing once. As to time point: newly diagnosed GD, antithyroid drugs for less than 3 months. Researchers made the TCR library from RNA that was extracted from PBMCs. Per germline, CDR1 MNHEY and CDR2 SMNVEV (reference sequence). The CDR3 sequence is 10 residues long. Ten or more counts support this clonotype. No antigen is known for it. A read error may produce the germline difference seen at one junction end.

The sequencing used peripheral blood mononuclear cells (PBMCs), collected at new diagnosis, from a patient treated with antithyroid drugs. The receptor's source is a female donor with Graves disease. The chain links TRBV27 to TRBJ2-1; maybe TRBD2 (6 bases). The CDR3 protein is CASSHPPGVF. The CDR3 nucleotides read TGTGCCAGCAGTCACCCCCCGGGAGTCTTC.